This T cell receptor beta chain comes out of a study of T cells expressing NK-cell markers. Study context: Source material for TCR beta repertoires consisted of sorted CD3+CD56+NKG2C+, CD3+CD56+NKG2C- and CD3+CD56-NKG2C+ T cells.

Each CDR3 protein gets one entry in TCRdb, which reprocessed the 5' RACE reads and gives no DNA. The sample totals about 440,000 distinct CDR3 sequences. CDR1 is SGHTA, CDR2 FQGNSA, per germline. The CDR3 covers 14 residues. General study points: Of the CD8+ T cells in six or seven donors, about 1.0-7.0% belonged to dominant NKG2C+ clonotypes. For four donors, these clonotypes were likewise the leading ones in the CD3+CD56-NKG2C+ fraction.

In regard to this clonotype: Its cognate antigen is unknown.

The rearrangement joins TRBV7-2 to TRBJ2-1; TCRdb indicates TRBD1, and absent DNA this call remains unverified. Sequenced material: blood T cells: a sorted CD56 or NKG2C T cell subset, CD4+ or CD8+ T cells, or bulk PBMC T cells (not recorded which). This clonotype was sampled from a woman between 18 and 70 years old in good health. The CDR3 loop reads CASSRQGQYNEQFF. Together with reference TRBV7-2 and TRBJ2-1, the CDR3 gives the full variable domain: GAGVSQSPSNKVTEKGKDVELRCDPISGHTALYWYRQSLGQGLEFLIYFQGNSAPDKSGLPSDRFSAERTGGSVSTLTIQRTQQEDSAVYLCASSRQGQYNEQFFGPGTRLTVL.